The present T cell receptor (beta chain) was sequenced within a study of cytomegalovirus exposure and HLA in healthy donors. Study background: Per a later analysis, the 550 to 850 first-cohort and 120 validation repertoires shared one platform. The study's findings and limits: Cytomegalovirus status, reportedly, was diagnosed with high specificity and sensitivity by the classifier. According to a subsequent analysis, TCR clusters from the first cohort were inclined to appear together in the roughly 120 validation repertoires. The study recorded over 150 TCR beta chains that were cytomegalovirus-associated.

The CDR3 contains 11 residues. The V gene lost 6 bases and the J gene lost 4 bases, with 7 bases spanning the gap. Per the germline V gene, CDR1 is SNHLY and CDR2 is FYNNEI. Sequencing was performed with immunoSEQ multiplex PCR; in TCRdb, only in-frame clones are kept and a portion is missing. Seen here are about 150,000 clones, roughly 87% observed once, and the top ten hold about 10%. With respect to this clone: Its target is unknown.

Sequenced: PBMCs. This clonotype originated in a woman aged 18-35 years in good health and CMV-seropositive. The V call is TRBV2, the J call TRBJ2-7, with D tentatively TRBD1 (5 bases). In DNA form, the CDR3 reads TGTGCCAGCAGGGGGCTGTACGAGCAGTACTTC. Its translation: CASRGLYEQYF.